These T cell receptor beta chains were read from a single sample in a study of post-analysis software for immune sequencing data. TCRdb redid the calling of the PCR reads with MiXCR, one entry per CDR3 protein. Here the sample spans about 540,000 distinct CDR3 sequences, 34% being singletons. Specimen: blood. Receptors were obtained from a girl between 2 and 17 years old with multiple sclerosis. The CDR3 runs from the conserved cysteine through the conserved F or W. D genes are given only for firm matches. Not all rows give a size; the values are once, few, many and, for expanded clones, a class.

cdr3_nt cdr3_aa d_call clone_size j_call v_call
TGTGCCATCAGTGAGGGTCGCAGAAGCACAGATACGCAGTATTTT CAISEGRRSTDTQYF - few TRBJ2-3 TRBV10-3
TGTGCCAGCAGCTCACAGGGGCGTTTCGCCTATGGCTACACCTTC CASSSQGRFAYGYTF TRBD1 few TRBJ1-2 TRBV7-9
TGTGCCAGCAGTTACGAGGCAGCTAACACCGGGGAGCTGTTTTTT CASSYEAANTGELFF - - TRBJ2-2 TRBV6-6
TGTGCCAGCAGCTTTGCTCAGAGTCGAGCGACCCAGTACTTC CASSFAQSRATQYF - - TRBJ2-5 TRBV7-6
TGTGCCAGCAAAGCGAACACCGGGGAGCTGTTTTTT CASKANTGELFF - once TRBJ2-2 TRBV6-4
TGTGCCAGCAGCTTAGACCGGGACAAGCAGTTCTTC CASSLDRDKQFF - - TRBJ2-1 TRBV11-2
TGTGCCAGCAGGCGACAGGGGGGTAACGAAAAACTGTTTTTT CASRRQGGNEKLFF TRBD1 - TRBJ1-4 TRBV12-3/TRBV12-4
TGTGCCAGCAGCGTTGCGGGACAGGGGTGCGACGAGCAGTACTTC CASSVAGQGCDEQYF TRBD1 - TRBJ2-7 TRBV9
TGTGCCAGCATGAACGGAATCTATGGCTACACCTTC CASMNGIYGYTF - few TRBJ1-2 TRBV7-9
TGCAGTGTCCAGCCCCCAGGGGATTCACCCCTCCACTTT CSVQPPGDSPLHF - - TRBJ1-6 TRBV20-1
TGCAGTGCTAGAGATTCGACAGGGGGTACGGAGACCCAGTACTTC CSARDSTGGTETQYF TRBD1 few TRBJ2-5 TRBV20-1
TGTGCCAGCAGGGGCGAGGGGACACCGGGCCGGCAGTTCTTC CASRGEGTPGRQFF - - TRBJ2-1 TRBV6-4
TGTGCCAGCACCGTCTGGCCACAAGGGGCCGGGGAGCTGTTTTTT CASTVWPQGAGELFF - - TRBJ2-2 TRBV7-2
TGTGCCAGCAGCTTAAAGCGGACTAGCGGGGCAGATACGCAGTATTTT CASSLKRTSGADTQYF TRBD2 - TRBJ2-3 TRBV7-3
TGTGCCAGCAGTTTGAGACTATTACAAGACAATGAGCAGTTCTTC CASSLRLLQDNEQFF - few TRBJ2-1 TRBV12-3/TRBV12-4
TGTGCCAGCAGCACCCTGACAGGGTGGGAGAATTCACCCCTCCACTTT CASSTLTGWENSPLHF TRBD1 - TRBJ1-6 TRBV7-9
TGTGCCAGCAGTTCCCCGGGACAGTCGAGCTCCTACGAGCAGTACTTC CASSSPGQSSSYEQYF TRBD1 few TRBJ2-7 TRBV28
TGTGCCACCGCGGGGGGAACATACCAAGAGACCCAGTACTTC CATAGGTYQETQYF TRBD2 few TRBJ2-5 TRBV25-1
TGTGCCAGCAGCTTGGTTGGGGACCCCTCCTACGAGCAGTACTTC CASSLVGDPSYEQYF - many TRBJ2-7 TRBV5-5
TGTGCCAGCAGCAGCTACCGGACGGTTTACGAGCAGTACTTC CASSSYRTVYEQYF - - TRBJ2-7 TRBV7-3
TGTGCCAGCAGTTATGAGGTCAGCTCTGGGGCCAACGTCCTGACTTTC CASSYEVSSGANVLTF - few TRBJ2-6 TRBV6-5
TGTGCCAGTGGGCGTGAGGGCGCGGCGGAGCAGTACTTC CASGREGAAEQYF - - TRBJ2-5 TRBV9
TGTGCCAGCAGTTTATCCGGGACCGGCGGGGAGCTGTTTTTT CASSLSGTGGELFF - - TRBJ2-2 TRBV28
TGCGCCAGCAGCCAAGATCTCCCCGGTGGAGCGGTTAAAGAGACCCAGTACTTC CASSQDLPGGAVKETQYF - few TRBJ2-5 TRBV4-1
TGTGCCAGCAGCCTAGGGGGGCTCGGTAATTCACCCCTCCACTTT CASSLGGLGNSPLHF - - TRBJ1-6 TRBV7-2
TGTGCCAGCAGCGAGGAGGTGGATGAGCAGTTCTTC CASSEEVDEQFF - - TRBJ2-1 TRBV13
TGTGCCAGCAGCTTAATACGATTGCGGCCTCGGGGGGAGACCCAGTACTTC CASSLIRLRPRGETQYF - - TRBJ2-5 TRBV7-8
TGTGCCAGCAGTTACAGGAAGAATGAAAAACTGTTTTTT CASSYRKNEKLFF - - TRBJ1-4 TRBV6-6
TGCAGTGAAGAACCGGTCCGCGGGGGGCTTGCAGATACGCAGTATTTT CSEEPVRGGLADTQYF TRBD2 - TRBJ2-3 TRBV20-1
TGTGCCAGCAGCTCAAACCAACGGTCTGAAGCTTTCTTT CASSSNQRSEAFF - - TRBJ1-1 TRBV7-2
TGCGTCAGCAGCTTGGGGACTAGCTGGGGGGTCCAGTTCTTC CVSSLGTSWGVQFF TRBD2 - TRBJ2-1 TRBV5-1
TGTGCAAGCAGCTTAGCGCAAAACTACCTCGGGGGGAAAGAGACCCAGTACTTC CASSLAQNYLGGKETQYF TRBD2 - TRBJ2-5 TRBV7-9
TGTGCCACCAGCAGAGAAGAGGGAAATTCACCCCTCCACTTT CATSREEGNSPLHF - few TRBJ1-6 TRBV15